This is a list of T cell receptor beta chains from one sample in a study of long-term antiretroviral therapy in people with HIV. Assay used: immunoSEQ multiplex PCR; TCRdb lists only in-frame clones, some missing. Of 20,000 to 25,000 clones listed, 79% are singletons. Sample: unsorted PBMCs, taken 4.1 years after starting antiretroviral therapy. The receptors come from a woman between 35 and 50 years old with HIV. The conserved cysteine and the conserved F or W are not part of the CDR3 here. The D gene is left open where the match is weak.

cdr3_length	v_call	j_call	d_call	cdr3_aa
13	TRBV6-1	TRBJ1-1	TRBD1	ASSLHGTGGSEAF
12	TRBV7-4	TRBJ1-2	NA	AGWGSKGEYGYT
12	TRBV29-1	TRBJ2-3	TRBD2	SVHKAGGTDTQY
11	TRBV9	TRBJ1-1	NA	ASSISGNTEAF
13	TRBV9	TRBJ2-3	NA	ASSVAGGTTDTQY
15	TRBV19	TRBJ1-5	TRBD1	ASSRDREGAGNQPQH
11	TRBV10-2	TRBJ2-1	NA	ASSVGGSNEQF
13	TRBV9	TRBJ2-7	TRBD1	ASSPSGTGGYEQY
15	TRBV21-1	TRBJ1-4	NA	ASSKIWPAATNEKLF
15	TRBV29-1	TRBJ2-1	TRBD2	SVEGLAGGPWYNEQF
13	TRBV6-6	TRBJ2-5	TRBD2	ASSSHDTGGETQY
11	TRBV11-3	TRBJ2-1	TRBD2	ASSLGGGGEQF
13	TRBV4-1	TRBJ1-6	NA	ASSDGAGLNSPLH
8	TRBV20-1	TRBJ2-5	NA	SATQETQY
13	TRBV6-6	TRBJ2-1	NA	ASSYTGGAENEQF
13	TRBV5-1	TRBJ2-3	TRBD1	ASSLRDRLEDTQY
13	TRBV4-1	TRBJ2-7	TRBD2	ASSQETSGLLEQY
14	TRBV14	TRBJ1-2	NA	ASSQDMTTAGYGYT
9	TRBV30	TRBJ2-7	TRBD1	ACVTGIEQY
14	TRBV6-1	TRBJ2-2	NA	ASSEFPGANTGELF
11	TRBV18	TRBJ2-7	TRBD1	ASLGDRVNEQY
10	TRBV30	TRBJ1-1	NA	AWSVRGTEAF
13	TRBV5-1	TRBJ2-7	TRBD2	ASSLRTSGSYEQY
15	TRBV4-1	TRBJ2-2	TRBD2	ASSQVIAGVSTGELF
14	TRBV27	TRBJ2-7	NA	ASSFNLQILPYEQY
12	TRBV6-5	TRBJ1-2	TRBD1	ASSYAGTAYGYT
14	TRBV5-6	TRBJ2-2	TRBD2	ASSLIAGSNTGELF
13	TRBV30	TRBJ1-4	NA	AWTPSGRFNEKLF
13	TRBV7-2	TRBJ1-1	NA	ASSLGWAVNTEAF
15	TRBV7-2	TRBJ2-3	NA	ASSSASLGRGPDTQY
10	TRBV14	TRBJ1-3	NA	ASSNSGNTIY
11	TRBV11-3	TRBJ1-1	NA	ASSSIEGTEAF
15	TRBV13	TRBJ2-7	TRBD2	ASSRMSLAGGRGEQY
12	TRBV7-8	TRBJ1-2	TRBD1	ASSPGTEIYGYT
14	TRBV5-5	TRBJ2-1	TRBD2	ASRTIFSGPYNEQF
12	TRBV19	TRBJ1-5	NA	ATGGGYSNQPQH
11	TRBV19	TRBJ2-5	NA	ASSIVGGRDQY
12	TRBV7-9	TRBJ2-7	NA	ASSLTKGNNEQY
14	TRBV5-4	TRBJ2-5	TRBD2	ASSLGSGGGQETQY
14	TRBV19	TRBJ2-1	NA	ASSRYETSTGNEQF
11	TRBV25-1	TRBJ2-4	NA	ASSEYGAVIQY
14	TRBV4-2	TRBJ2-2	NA	ASSQDWAGKTGELF
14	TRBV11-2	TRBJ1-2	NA	ASRKVRTDTNYGYT
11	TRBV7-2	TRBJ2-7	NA	ASSLAYRSERY
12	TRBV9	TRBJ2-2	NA	ASSVVGAGGELF